The clone carrying this TCR beta chain has only a few counts. Its antigen remains unknown. Germline V gives CDR1 MNHNS, CDR2 SASEGT. The CDR3 sequence is 14 residues long. The V end was cut by 3 bases, the J end by 6 bases, with 12 bases between. This record belongs to a study of T cell responses to AZD1222 COVID-19 vaccine. Points from the study as a whole: Among those given AZD1222, only six were seropositive at baseline. Reportedly, close to half of spike-specific TCRs are directed against unmutated variant regions. White British people made up most donors, females outnumbered males, and clonal diversity was possibly underestimated.

Generated by immunoSEQ multiplex PCR, the TCRdb table keeps only in-frame clones and is missing some. The sample lists roughly 100,000 clones, roughly 82% occurring once. The rearrangement joins TRBV6-1 to TRBJ2-1, with a weak D call TRBD1 (6 bases). This TCR was recovered from an adult in good health. Sample: peripheral blood, taken on day 0 of AZD1222 vaccination. In DNA, the CDR3 is TGTGCCAGCAGTGACATCGCAGGGGCCAATGAGCAGTTCTTC. Translating gives CASSDIAGANEQFF.